Following are 32 T cell receptor beta chains from one sample sequenced in a study of blood T cell repertoires in COVID-19. The method was immunoSEQ multiplex PCR; TCRdb's version includes in-frame clones alone and lacks a portion of them. The sample shows 150,000 to 200,000 clones, roughly 86% of them seen only once. Sequences were obtained from PBMCs or T cells enriched from blood (not recorded which). Receptor source: a woman younger than 45 who had recovered from COVID-19.

This chain links TRBV2 with TRBJ2-3, with D tentatively TRBD1 (5 bases). Germline lookup yields CDR1 SNHLY and CDR2 FYNNEI. With 4 bases removed from V and 7 bases from J, the gap between germline ends came to 21 bases. The CDR3 spans 16 residues. The CDR3 loop reads CASSGPGQGRSNTQYF. DNA for the CDR3: TGTGCCAGCAGTGGCCCCGGGCAGGGAAGGTCAAATACGCAGTATTTT.

The chain uses TRBV2 and TRBJ1-5; no clear D. Germline V gene lookup returns CDR1 SNHLY and CDR2 FYNNEI. CDR3 length: 15 amino acids. Trimming cost V 1 base and J 0 bases, with 7 bases left between them. The CDR3 DNA sequence: TGTGCCAGCAGTGAAGTCCAGAATAGCAATCAGCCCCAGCATTTT. It is translated as CASSEVQNSNQPQHF. Together with reference TRBV2 and TRBJ1-5, the CDR3 gives the full variable domain: EPEVTQTPSHQVTQMGQEVILRCVPISNHLYFYWYRQILGQKVEFLVSFYNNEISEKSEIFDDQFSVERPDGSNFTLKIRSTKLEDSAMYFCASSEVQNSNQPQHFGDGTRLSIL.

The chain couples TRBV5-1 to TRBJ2-2; 10 nucleotides agree with TRBD1. Trimming cost V 0 bases and J 3 bases; bases outside gene matches: 5. This CDR3 comprises 17 residues. CDR1 is SGHRS and CDR2 is YFSETQ in the germline V gene. As DNA, the CDR3 is TGCGCCAGCAGCTTGGGGACAGGGGGAAAATACACCGGGGAGCTGTTTTTT. Encoded protein: CASSLGTGGKYTGELFF.

This clone came up once. DNA of the CDR3: TGTGCCAGCCGGGACAGGGAAAACGAAAAACTGTTTTTT. It codes for CASRDRENEKLFF. The rearrangement uses TRBV11-2 and TRBJ1-4; 9 nucleotides line up with TRBD1. This CDR3 is 13 amino acids long. CDR1 SGHAT and CDR2 FQNNGV come from the germline V gene. V was clipped by 8 bases and J by 8 bases; unmatched bases: 6.

The CDR3 coding sequence is TGTGCCAGCAGCTTGCCTAGCGGGAGAGGGGGGGCTGAGCAGTTCTTC. Translated, it gives CASSLPSGRGGAEQFF. This chain joins TRBV7-9 and TRBJ2-1; TRBD2 agrees at 10 bases. The V gene end was trimmed by 3 bases and the J gene end by 9 bases; junction bases not matched to a gene: 11. The CDR3 extends over 16 amino acids. Germline V gene data show CDR1 as SEHNR and CDR2 as FQNEAQ (reference sequence).

The chain has TRBV6-6 and TRBJ2-3; 9 nucleotides line up with TRBD2. Germline V gene sequence: CDR1 MNHNY, CDR2 SVGAGI (reference sequence). This CDR3 has 15 amino acids. V gave up 5 bases and J gave up 2 bases; unmatched junction bases: 5. CDR3 in amino acids: CASSPLAGITDTQYF. DNA of the CDR3: TGTGCCAGCAGTCCTCTAGCGGGGATCACAGATACGCAGTATTTT.

This clone was seen a single time. This chain links TRBV4-1 with TRBJ1-3; no clear D gene. V lost 0 bases and J 7 bases, leaving 10 bases between the germline ends. There are 14 residues in the CDR3. Germline lookup yields CDR1 MGHRA and CDR2 YSYEKL. As DNA, the CDR3 is TGCGCCAGCAGCCAAGAGGAGTTCGGGAACACCATATATTTT. Its protein product is CASSQEEFGNTIYF.

The gene calls are TRBV7-2 and TRBJ1-2; 8 bases match TRBD1. V gave up 4 bases and J gave up 2 bases; unmatched junction bases: 0. The CDR3 is made up of 13 amino acids. The germline CDR1 and CDR2 sequences are SGHTA and FQGNSA. The CDR3 nucleotides are TGTGCCAGCAGCTGGGACAGGAACTATGGCTACACCTTC. Its translation is CASSWDRNYGYTF.

This clone came up once. The chain joins TRBV2 to TRBJ1-6; 10 nucleotides match TRBD1. The CDR3 covers 17 residues. The trim removed 6 bases at V and 0 bases at J, leaving 5 bases unmatched. Germline values: CDR1 SNHLY, CDR2 FYNNEI. CDR3 in amino acids: CASRGQGLSSYNSPLHF. The DNA for the CDR3 is TGTGCCAGCAGGGGACAGGGGCTAAGCTCCTATAATTCACCCCTCCACTTT.

The chain couples TRBV6-5 to TRBJ2-1; 8 nucleotides line up with TRBD1. The germline gives CDR1 MNHEY, CDR2 SVGAGI. There are 12 residues in the CDR3. The V gene end was trimmed by 6 bases and the J gene end by 7 bases; junction bases not matched to a gene: 2. The CDR3 DNA is TGTGCCAGCAGCCGGACAGGGAATGAGCAGTTCTTC. Amino acids: CASSRTGNEQFF.

The chain recombines TRBV29-1 with TRBJ2-1; 12 bases line up with TRBD1. The V segment lost 4 bases and the J segment 8 bases; nucleotides outside the gene matches: 6. Germline CDR1 reads SQVTM; CDR2 reads ANQGSEA. This CDR3 is built from 14 residues. In DNA, the CDR3 is TGCAGCGTTGGGGCCGGGACAGGGGGCGATGAGCAGTTCTTC. Residues: CSVGAGTGGDEQFF.

V usage is TRBV28 and J usage is TRBJ2-7; TRBD2 is a possible D gene (5 bases). V lost 3 bases, J lost 1 base, and 28 bases lay in between. Germline V gene lookup returns CDR1 MDHEN and CDR2 SYDVKM. The CDR3 covers 20 residues. The CDR3: CASSLIPVITPEVNSYEQYF. The CDR3 nucleotides are TGTGCCAGCAGTTTGATTCCCGTAATAACACCGGAGGTAAATTCCTACGAGCAGTACTTC.

In its sample, this clone was seen a few times. This chain joins TRBV27 and TRBJ2-7, with 13 nucleotides matching TRBD2. Germline values: CDR1 MNHEY, CDR2 SMNVEV (reference sequence). V dropped 6 bases and J dropped 9; count of bases not matched to a gene: 11. The CDR3 has 15 amino acids. The CDR3 DNA reads TGTGCCAGCAGCCGGACTAGCGGGAGTTTCGGGGCGCAGTACTTC. The encoded protein is CASSRTSGSFGAQYF.

This clone appeared a few times. This chain uses TRBV30 with TRBJ2-1, with TRBD1 identical over 8 bases. In germline, CDR1 is GTSNPN, CDR2 SVGIG (reference sequence). The length of the CDR3 is 12 residues. V was clipped by 3 bases and J by 6 bases; unmatched bases: 1. Here the CDR3 DNA reads TGTGCCTGGAGCACAGGGGGCAATGAGCAGTTCTTC. Translating it yields CAWSTGGNEQFF.

A few counts support this clone. The CDR3 DNA sequence: TGTGCCAGCAGTTTAATGGGAGGTGAGGAGAAACTGTTTTTT. Residues: CASSLMGGEEKLFF. The rearrangement joins TRBV28 to TRBJ1-4; D is undetermined. The CDR3 length is 14 residues. CDR1 is MDHEN and CDR2 is SYDVKM in the germline V gene. Trimming removed 2 bases at V and 11 bases at J, with 15 bases between.

This clone is a singleton in its sample. The rearrangement links TRBV9 to TRBJ2-1; D unresolved. V was clipped by 4 bases and J by 1 base, with 9 bases between them. The CDR3 consists of 14 residues. Germline V gene data show CDR1 as SGDLS and CDR2 as YYNGEE. CDR3 residues: CASSSSKSYNEQFF. The CDR3 nucleotides are TGTGCCAGCAGCTCCAGTAAGTCCTACAATGAGCAGTTCTTC. Combining the CDR3 with reference TRBV9 and TRBJ2-1 gives the whole variable domain DSGVTQTPKHLITATGQRVTLRCSPRSGDLSVYWYQQSLDQGLQFLIQYYNGEERAKGNILERFSAQQFPDLHSELNLSSLELGDSALYFCASSSSKSYNEQFFGPGTRLTVL.

CDR3 in DNA: TGTGCCAGCAGTTCTAGGGGTCAGCCCCAGCATTTT. This sequence encodes CASSSRGQPQHF. V and J are TRBV27 and TRBJ1-5; TRBD1 is a possible D gene (5 bases). In germline, CDR1 is MNHEY, CDR2 SMNVEV (reference sequence). Trimming cost V 4 bases and J 6 bases, with 7 bases left between them. The CDR3 is 12 residues long.

The chain employs TRBV5-1 and TRBJ2-2, with D maybe TRBD1 (6 bases). V was trimmed by 4 bases and J by 4 bases, leaving 17 bases between them. Germline CDR1 SGHRS, CDR2 YFSETQ. The CDR3 is 16 residues long. CDR3 DNA: TGCGCCAGCAGCCCTCCGGGCAGGGGCATCACCGGGGAGCTGTTTTTT. Translated, it gives CASSPPGRGITGELFF.

The chain couples TRBV6-1 to TRBJ2-2, with 8 bases lining up with TRBD2. Per germline, CDR1 MNHNS and CDR2 SASEGT. Trimming cost V 5 bases and J 12 bases; bases outside gene matches: 14. This CDR3 has 15 residues. CDR3 protein: CASSPPSSGLGKLFF. The CDR3 DNA reads as TGTGCCAGCAGTCCCCCTTCTAGCGGGCTCGGAAAGCTGTTTTTT.

This chain joins TRBV24-1 and TRBJ2-1; tentatively, D is TRBD1 (6 bases). The CDR3 length is 15 residues. Germline CDR1 KGHDR, CDR2 SFDVKD. V lost 5 bases, J lost 5 bases, and 15 bases lay in between. The CDR3 sequence is CATSGDYRVHNEQFF. The CDR3 DNA reads TGTGCCACCAGTGGGGATTACAGGGTGCACAATGAGCAGTTCTTC.

The chain combines TRBV27 with TRBJ2-7; TRBD1 matches 9 bases. Trimming cost V 5 bases and J 4 bases; bases outside gene matches: 6. The germline V gene has CDR1 MNHEY and CDR2 SMNVEV (reference sequence). The CDR3 is made up of 14 amino acids. The CDR3 DNA reads TGTGCCAGCAGTCGGACAGGGGAGATTTACGAGCAGTACTTC. Amino acid sequence: CASSRTGEIYEQYF.

The chain combines TRBV7-3 with TRBJ2-1; TRBD2 aligns across 11 bases. Losses at the gene ends were 5 bases for V and 4 bases for J; bases not matched to a gene: 4. The CDR3 totals 15 residues. Germline V gene data show CDR1 as SGHTA and CDR2 as FQGTGA. The CDR3 sequence: CASSPGTSGYNEQFF. Written as DNA, the CDR3 is TGTGCCAGCAGCCCCGGGACTAGCGGATACAATGAGCAGTTCTTC.

This chain joins TRBV10-2 and TRBJ2-7; 12 bases align to TRBD2. CDR3 length: 14 amino acids. The ends lost 6 bases at V and 5 bases at J; junction bases unmatched: 5. Germline V gene data show CDR1 as WSHSY and CDR2 as SAAADI. The CDR3 nucleotides read TGCGCCAGCAGAACTAGCGGGAGGTTGAACGAGCAGTACTTC. Its translation: CASRTSGRLNEQYF.

This chain links TRBV24-1 with TRBJ2-7, with 7 bases aligning to TRBD1. The J segment lost 2 bases and the V segment lost 2 bases, leaving 5 bases of the junction unmatched. This CDR3 has 15 residues. Germline V gives CDR1 KGHDR, CDR2 SFDVKD. CDR3 nucleotides: TGTGCCACCAGTGATTCCACGACAGGGACCTACGAGCAGTACTTC. Protein sequence: CATSDSTTGTYEQYF.

This chain connects TRBV27 to TRBJ2-7; possibly TRBD2 for D (5 bases). V was shortened by 5 bases and J by 4 bases, with 12 bases between the two germline ends. The V gene's germline CDR1 is MNHEY and CDR2 SMNVEV (reference sequence). This CDR3 region has 13 residues. The CDR3 sequence: CASSHPGGYEQYF. The CDR3 coding sequence is TGTGCCAGCAGTCACCCCGGCGGGTACGAGCAGTACTTC.

The chain has TRBV6-5 and TRBJ2-1; 10 bases agree with TRBD1. This CDR3 spans 15 amino acids. V trimming: 4 bases; J trimming: 8 bases; junction bases outside the gene matches: 8. Germline CDR1 reads MNHEY; CDR2 reads SVGAGI. In nucleotides, the CDR3 is TGTGCCAGCAGTTTAGCCAAGACAGGGGGCCATGAGCAGTTCTTC. Translating it yields CASSLAKTGGHEQFF.

The chain carries TRBV6-6 and TRBJ2-7, with 9 bases lining up with TRBD1. J was trimmed by 6 bases and V by 4 bases; bases with no gene match: 10. This CDR3 comprises 15 residues. Per the germline V gene, CDR1 is MNHNY and CDR2 is SVGAGI (reference sequence). The CDR3 spells CASSFNNRGQREQYF. The DNA of the CDR3 is TGTGCCAGCAGTTTCAATAACAGGGGGCAACGCGAGCAGTACTTC.

Worth noting for this clone: Other DNA sequences in this specimen translate into the identical CDR3. V is TRBV5-1 and J is TRBJ1-3; TRBD1 might be the D (5 bases). V was trimmed by 0 bases and J by 4 bases, leaving 11 bases between them. The CDR3 has 15 amino acids. Germline V lookup: CDR1 SGHRS, CDR2 YFSETQ. The CDR3 region is CASSLAPGSGNTIYF. DNA for the CDR3: TGCGCCAGCAGCTTGGCTCCAGGGTCAGGAAACACCATATATTTT.

The V call is TRBV7-9, the J call TRBJ2-7; 9 nucleotides agree with TRBD2. Trimming removed 2 bases from V and 0 bases from J; junction bases left unmatched: 14. Germline CDR1 is SEHNR and CDR2 is FQNEAQ (reference sequence). The CDR3 is 19 residues long. Written as DNA, the CDR3 is TGTGCCAGCAGCTTATTTCCTCCAGCGGGAGGTCTGCCCTCCTACGAGCAGTACTTC. Translated: CASSLFPPAGGLPSYEQYF.

This clone appeared a single time. The DNA of the CDR3 is TGTGCCAGCAGTGAAGCGCCGGCAGGGGTCGGGAATGAGCAGTTCTTC. Translated, it gives CASSEAPAGVGNEQFF. The chain links TRBV2 to TRBJ2-1, with a tentative D call TRBD1 (6 bases). The germline CDR1 and CDR2 sequences are SNHLY and FYNNEI. Trimming shortened V by 0 bases and J by 7 bases, and 16 bases separated the two germline ends. The CDR3 extends over 16 amino acids.

V is TRBV2 and J is TRBJ1-5; D is unclear. The CDR3 contains 11 residues. V lost 5 bases to trimming and J lost 7 bases, with 6 bases between them. Germline V gene lookup returns CDR1 SNHLY and CDR2 FYNNEI. In DNA form, the CDR3 reads TGTGCCAGCAGTACACCGCAGCCCCAGCATTTT. Translation: CASSTPQPQHF.

J is TRBJ2-5 and V is TRBV10-2, with a tentative D call TRBD2 (6 bases). CDR3 size: 13 residues. With 3 bases removed from V and 4 bases from J, the gap between germline ends came to 9 bases. Per germline, CDR1 WSHSY and CDR2 SAAADI. CDR3 nucleotide sequence: TGCGCCAGCAGTGAAGGAGGGGTAGAGACCCAGTACTTC. Translated, it gives CASSEGGVETQYF.